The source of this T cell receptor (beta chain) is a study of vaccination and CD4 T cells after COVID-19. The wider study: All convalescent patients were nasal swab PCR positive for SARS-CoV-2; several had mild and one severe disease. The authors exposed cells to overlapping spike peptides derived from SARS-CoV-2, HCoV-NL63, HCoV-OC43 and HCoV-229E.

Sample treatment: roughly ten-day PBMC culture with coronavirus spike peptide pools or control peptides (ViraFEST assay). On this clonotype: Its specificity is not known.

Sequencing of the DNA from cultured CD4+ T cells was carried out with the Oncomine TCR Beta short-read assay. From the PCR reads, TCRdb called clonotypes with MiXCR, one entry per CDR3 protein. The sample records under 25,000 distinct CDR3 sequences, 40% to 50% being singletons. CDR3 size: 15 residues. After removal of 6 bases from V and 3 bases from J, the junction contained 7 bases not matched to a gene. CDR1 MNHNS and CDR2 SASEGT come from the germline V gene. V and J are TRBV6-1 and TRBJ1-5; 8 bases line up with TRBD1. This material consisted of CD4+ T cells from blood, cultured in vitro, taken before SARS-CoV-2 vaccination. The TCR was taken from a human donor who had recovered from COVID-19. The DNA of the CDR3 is TGTGCCAGCAGGGAGAGACAGGGGTACAATCAGCCCCAGCATTTT. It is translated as CASRERQGYNQPQHF.